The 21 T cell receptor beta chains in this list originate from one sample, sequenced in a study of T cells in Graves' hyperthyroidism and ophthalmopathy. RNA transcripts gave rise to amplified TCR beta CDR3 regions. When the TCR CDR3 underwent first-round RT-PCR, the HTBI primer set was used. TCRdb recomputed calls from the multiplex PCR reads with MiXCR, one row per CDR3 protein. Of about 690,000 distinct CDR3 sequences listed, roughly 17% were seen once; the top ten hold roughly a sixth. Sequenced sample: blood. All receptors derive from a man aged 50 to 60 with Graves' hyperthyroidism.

CDR3 in DNA: TGTGCCAGTAGTATCTCAGTCACCCAAGAGACCCAGTACTTC. It is translated as CASSISVTQETQYF. The genes are TRBV19 and TRBJ2-5; D is undetermined. Deletions cut 3 bases from V and 1 base from J, with 9 bases between. Germline CDR1 LNHDA, CDR2 SQIVND (reference sequence). The CDR3 contains 14 residues.

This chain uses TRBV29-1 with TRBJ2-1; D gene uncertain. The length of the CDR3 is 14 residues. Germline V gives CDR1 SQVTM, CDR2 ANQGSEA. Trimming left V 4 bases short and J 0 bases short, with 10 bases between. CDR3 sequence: CSVGRISSYNEQFF. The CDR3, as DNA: TGCAGCGTTGGTAGAATTAGCTCCTACAATGAGCAGTTCTTC.

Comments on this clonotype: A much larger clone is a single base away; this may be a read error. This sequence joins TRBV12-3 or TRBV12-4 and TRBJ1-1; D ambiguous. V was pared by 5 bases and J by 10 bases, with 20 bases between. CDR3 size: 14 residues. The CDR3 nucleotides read TGTGCCAGCAGTCCGAATTCCGTAGGTAAGGGAGCTTTCTTT. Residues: CASSPNSVGKGAFF.

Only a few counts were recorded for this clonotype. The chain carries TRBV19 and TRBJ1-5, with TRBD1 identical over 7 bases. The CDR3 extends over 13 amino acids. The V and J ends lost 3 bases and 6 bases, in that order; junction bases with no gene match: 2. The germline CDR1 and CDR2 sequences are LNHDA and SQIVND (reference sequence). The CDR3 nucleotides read TGTGCCAGTAGTATCCAGGGGGTTCAGCCCCAGCATTTT. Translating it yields CASSIQGVQPQHF.

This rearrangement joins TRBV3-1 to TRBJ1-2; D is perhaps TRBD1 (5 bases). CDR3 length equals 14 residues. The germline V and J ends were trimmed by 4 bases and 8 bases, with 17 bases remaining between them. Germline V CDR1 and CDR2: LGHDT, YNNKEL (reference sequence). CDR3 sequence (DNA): TGTGCCAGCAGCCGCTCGACTGGGGCAACCGGCTACACCTTC. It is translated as CASSRSTGATGYTF.

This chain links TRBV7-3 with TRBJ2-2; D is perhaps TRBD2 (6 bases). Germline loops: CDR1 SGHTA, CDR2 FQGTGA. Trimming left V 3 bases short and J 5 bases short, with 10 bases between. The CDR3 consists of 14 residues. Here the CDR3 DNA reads TGTGCCAGCAGCTTCGTTGGAGGGACCGGGGAGCTGTTTTTT. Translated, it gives CASSFVGGTGELFF.

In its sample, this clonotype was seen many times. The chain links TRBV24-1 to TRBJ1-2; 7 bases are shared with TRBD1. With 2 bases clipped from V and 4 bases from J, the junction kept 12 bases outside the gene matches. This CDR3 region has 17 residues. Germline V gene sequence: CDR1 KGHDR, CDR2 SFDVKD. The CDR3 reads CATSDSTGLGIGYGYTF. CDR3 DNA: TGTGCCACCAGTGATTCGACAGGGCTGGGAATAGGCTATGGCTACACCTTC.

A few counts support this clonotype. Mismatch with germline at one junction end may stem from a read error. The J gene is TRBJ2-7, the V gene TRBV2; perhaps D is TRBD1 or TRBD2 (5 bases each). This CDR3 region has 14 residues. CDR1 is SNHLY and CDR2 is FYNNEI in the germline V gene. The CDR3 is CASSPFGGTYDQYF. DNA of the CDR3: TGTGCCAGCAGCCCGTTTGGGGGAACCTACGATCAGTACTTC.

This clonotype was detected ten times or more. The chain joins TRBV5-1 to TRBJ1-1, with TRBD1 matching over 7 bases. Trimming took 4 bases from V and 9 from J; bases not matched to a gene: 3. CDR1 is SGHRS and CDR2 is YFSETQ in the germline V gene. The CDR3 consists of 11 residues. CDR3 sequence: CASSLDRQAFF. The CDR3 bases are TGCGCCAGCAGCCTGGACAGGCAAGCTTTCTTT. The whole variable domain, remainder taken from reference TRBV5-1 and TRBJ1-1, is KAGVTQTPRYLIKTRGQQVTLSCSPISGHRSVSWYQQTPGQGLQFLFEYFSETQRNKGNFPGRFSGRQFSNSRSEMNVSTLELGDSALYLCASSLDRQAFFGQGTRLTVV.

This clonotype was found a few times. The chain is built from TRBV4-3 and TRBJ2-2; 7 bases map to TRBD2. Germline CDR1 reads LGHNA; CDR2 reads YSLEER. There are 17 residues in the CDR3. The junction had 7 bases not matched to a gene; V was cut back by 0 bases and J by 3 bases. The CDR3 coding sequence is TGCGCCAGCAGCCAAGATTTTGCGGCGGGAGACACCGGGGAGCTGTTTTTT. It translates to CASSQDFAAGDTGELFF.

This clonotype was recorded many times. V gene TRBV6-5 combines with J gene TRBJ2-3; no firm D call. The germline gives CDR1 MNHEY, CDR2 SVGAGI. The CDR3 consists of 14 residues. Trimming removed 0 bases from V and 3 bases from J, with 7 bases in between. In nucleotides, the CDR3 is TGTGCCAGCAGTTACTCGGGAACGACAGATACGCAGTATTTT. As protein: CASSYSGTTDTQYF.

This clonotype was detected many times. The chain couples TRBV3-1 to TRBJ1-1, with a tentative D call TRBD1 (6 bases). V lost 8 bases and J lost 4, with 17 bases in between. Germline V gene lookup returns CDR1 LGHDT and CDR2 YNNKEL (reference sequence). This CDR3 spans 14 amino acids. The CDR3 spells CASGPSTGTTEAFF. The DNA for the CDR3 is TGTGCCAGCGGACCATCAACAGGGACCACTGAAGCTTTCTTT.

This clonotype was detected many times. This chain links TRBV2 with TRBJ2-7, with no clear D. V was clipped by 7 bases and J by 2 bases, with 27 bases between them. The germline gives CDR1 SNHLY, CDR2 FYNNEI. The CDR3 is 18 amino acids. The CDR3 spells CASTPPSSGTSTTYEQYF. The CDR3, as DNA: TGTGCCAGCACCCCCCCGAGCTCAGGCACCTCTACAACCTACGAGCAGTACTTC.

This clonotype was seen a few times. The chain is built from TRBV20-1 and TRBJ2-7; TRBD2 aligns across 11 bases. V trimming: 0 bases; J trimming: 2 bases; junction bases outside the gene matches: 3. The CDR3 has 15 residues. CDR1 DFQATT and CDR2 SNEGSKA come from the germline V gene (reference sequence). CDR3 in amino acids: CSAREGTSGPYEQYF. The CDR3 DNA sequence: TGCAGTGCTAGAGAGGGGACTAGCGGCCCCTACGAGCAGTACTTC.

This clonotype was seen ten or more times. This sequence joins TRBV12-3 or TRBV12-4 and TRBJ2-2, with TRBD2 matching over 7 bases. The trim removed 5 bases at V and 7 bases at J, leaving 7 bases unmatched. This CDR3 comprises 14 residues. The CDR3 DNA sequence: TGTGCCAGCAGTCCGTTAATAGCGGGCGGGGAGCTGTTTTTT. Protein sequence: CASSPLIAGGELFF.

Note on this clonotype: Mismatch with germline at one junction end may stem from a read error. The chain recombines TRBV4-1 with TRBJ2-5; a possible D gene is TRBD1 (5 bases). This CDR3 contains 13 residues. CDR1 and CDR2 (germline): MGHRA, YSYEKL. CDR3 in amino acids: CASSKGAGETRYF. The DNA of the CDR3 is TGCGCCAGCAGCAAAGGGGCTGGAGAGACCCGGTACTTC.

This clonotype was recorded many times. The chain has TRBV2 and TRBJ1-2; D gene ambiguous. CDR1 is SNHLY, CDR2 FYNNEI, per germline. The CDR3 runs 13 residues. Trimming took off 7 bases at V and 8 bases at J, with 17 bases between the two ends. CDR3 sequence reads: CASTRTGLGGYTF. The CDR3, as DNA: TGTGCCAGCACCCGGACGGGCCTAGGGGGCTACACCTTC.

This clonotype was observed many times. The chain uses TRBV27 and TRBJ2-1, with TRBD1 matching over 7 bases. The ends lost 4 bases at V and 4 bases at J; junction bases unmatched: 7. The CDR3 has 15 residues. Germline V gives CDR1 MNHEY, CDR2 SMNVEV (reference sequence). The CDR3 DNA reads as TGTGCCAGCAGTTCCACAGGGGCTTTATACAATGAGCAGTTCTTC. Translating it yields CASSSTGALYNEQFF.

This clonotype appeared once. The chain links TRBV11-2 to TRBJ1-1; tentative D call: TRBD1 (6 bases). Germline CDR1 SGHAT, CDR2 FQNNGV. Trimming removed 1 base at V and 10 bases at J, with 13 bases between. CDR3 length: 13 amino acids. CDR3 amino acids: CASSLAGVIRAFF. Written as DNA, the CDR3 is TGTGCCAGCAGCTTAGCAGGGGTGATTCGAGCTTTCTTT.

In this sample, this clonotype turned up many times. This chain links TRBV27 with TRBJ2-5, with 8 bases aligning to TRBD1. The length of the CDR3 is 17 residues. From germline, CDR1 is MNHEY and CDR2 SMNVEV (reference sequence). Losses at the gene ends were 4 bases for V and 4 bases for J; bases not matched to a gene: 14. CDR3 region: CASSSRNRGSYGETQYF. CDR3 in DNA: TGTGCCAGCAGTTCCAGAAACAGGGGGTCATACGGAGAGACCCAGTACTTC.

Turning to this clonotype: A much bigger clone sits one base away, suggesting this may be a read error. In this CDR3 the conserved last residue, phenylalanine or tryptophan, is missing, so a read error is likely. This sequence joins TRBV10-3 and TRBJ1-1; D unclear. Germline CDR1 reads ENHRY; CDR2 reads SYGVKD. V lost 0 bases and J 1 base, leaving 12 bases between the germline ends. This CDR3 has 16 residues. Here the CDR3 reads CAISESGLATNTEAFV. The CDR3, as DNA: TGTGCCATCAGTGAGTCTGGTTTGGCTACGAACACTGAAGCTTTCGTT.